The T cell receptor (beta chain) described here comes from a study of early T cells in non-severe SARS-CoV-2 infection. V lost 4 bases and J 7 bases, leaving 13 bases between the germline ends. This CDR3 has 14 residues. Researchers attached unique molecular identifiers to individual cDNA molecules. TCRdb passed the 5' RACE reads through MiXCR, listing each CDR3 protein once. The table records 20,000 to 30,000 distinct CDR3 sequences, around 4% of them present only once. This receptor was identified in an adult who was a healthcare worker with PCR-confirmed SARS-CoV-2 infection or an uninfected control (not recorded which). The chain recombines TRBV12-3 or TRBV12-4 with TRBJ2-2; a possible D gene is TRBD1 (5 bases). The sample comprised whole blood. The CDR3 loop is CASSWDQGNGELFF. CDR3 sequence (DNA): TGTGCCAGCAGTTGGGATCAGGGAAACGGGGAGCTGTTTTTT.